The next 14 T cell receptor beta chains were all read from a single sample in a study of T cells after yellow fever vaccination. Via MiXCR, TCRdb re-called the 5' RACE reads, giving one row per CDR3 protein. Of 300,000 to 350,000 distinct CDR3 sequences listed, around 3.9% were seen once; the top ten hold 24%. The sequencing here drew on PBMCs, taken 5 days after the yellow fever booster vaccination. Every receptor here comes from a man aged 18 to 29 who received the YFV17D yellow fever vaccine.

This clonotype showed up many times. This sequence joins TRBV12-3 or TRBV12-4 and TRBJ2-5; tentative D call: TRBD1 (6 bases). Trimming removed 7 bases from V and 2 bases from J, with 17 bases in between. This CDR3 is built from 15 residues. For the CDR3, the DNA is TGTGCCAGCAACCAACAGGGTGTGGGTCAAGAGACCCAGTACTTC. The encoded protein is CASNQQGVGQETQYF.

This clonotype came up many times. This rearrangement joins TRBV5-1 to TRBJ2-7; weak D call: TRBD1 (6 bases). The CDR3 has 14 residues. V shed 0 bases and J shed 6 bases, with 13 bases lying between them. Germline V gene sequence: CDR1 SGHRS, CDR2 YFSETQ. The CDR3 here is CASSLGLKGGEQYV. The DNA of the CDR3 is TGCGCCAGCAGCTTGGGGTTGAAAGGGGGCGAGCAGTACGTC.

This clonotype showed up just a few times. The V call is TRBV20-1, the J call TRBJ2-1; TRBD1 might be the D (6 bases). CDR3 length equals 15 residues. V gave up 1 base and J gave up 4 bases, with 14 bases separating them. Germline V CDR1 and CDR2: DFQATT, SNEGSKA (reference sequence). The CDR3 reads CSARGTAENYNEQFF. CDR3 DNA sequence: TGCAGTGCTAGAGGGACAGCGGAAAATTACAATGAGCAGTTCTTC.

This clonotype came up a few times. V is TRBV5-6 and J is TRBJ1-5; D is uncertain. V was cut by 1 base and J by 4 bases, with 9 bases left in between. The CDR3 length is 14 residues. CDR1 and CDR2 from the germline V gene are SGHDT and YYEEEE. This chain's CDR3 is CASSLRVANQPQHF. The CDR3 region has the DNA TGTGCCAGCAGCTTGCGGGTCGCAAATCAGCCCCAGCATTTT. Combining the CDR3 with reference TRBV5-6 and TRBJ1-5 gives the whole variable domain DAGVTQSPTHLIKTRGQQVTLRCSPKSGHDTVSWYQQALGQGPQFIFQYYEEEERQRGNFPDRFSGHQFPNYSSELNVNALLLGDSALYLCASSLRVANQPQHFGDGTRLSIL.

The CDR3 DNA follows: TGTGCCAGCAGCTTCTCCTCCCGGGACCCAGCCTACAATGAGCAGTTCTTC. It is translated as CASSFSSRDPAYNEQFF. The chain carries TRBV5-5 and TRBJ2-1; D tentatively reads TRBD1 or TRBD2 (5 bases each). V lost 2 bases and J 2 bases, leaving 17 bases between the germline ends. CDR1 is SGHKS and CDR2 is YYEKEE in the germline V gene (reference sequence). The CDR3 is 17 residues long.

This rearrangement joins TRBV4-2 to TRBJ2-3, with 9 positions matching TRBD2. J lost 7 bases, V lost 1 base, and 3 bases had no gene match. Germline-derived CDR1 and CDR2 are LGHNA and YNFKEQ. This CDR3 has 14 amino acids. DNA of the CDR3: TGTGCCAGCAGCCAAGGGCTAGCGGGGAATACGCAGTATTTT. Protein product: CASSQGLAGNTQYF.

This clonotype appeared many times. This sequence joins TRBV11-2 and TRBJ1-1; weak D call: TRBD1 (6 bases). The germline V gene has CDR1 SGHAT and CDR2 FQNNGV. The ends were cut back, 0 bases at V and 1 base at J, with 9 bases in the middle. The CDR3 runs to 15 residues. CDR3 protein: CASSLEQGPNTEAFF. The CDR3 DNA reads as TGTGCCAGCAGCTTAGAACAGGGACCGAACACTGAAGCTTTCTTT.

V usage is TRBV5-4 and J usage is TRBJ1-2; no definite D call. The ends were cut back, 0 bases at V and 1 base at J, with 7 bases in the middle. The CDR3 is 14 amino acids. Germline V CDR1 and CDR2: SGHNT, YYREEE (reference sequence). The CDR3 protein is CASSLGENNYGYTF. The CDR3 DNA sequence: TGTGCCAGCAGCTTGGGCGAGAATAACTATGGCTACACCTTC.

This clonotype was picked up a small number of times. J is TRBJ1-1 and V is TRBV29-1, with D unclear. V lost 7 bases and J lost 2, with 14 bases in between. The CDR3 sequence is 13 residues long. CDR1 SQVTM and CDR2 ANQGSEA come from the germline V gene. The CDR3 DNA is TGCAGCGCTGAGGTACCCATTAACACTGAAGCTTTCTTT. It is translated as CSAEVPINTEAFF.

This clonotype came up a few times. In DNA, the CDR3 is TGCGCCAGCAGAATCAGGGTTGGGTTTGGGGACACTGAAGCTTTCTTT. This encodes CASRIRVGFGDTEAFF. The rearrangement joins TRBV5-1 to TRBJ1-1, with D possibly TRBD1 on 5 matching bases. The CDR3 is 16 amino acids. The V gene lost 5 bases and the J gene lost 3 bases, with 20 bases spanning the gap. CDR1 and CDR2 (germline): SGHRS, YFSETQ.

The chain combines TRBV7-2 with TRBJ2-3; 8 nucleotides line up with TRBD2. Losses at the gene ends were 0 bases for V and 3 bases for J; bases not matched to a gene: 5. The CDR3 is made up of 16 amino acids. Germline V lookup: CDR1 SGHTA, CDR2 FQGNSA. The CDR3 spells CASSLAGTRRTDTQYF. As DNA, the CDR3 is TGTGCCAGCAGCTTAGCCGGGACTAGGAGGACAGATACGCAGTATTTT.

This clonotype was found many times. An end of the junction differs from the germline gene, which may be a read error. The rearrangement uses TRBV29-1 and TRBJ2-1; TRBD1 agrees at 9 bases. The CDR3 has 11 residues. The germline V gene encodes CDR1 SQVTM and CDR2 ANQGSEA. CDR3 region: CSVRRGQGSDF. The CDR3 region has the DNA TGCAGCGTCCGGCGGGGACAGGGATCCGACTTC.

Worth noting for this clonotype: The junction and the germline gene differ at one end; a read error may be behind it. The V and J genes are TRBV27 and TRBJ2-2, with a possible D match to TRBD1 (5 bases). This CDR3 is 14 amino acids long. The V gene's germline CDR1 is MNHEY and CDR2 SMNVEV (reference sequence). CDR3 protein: CASSLSRVTGELFF. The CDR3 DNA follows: TGTGCCAGCAGTCTATCCAGGGTGACCGGGGAGCTGTTTTTT.

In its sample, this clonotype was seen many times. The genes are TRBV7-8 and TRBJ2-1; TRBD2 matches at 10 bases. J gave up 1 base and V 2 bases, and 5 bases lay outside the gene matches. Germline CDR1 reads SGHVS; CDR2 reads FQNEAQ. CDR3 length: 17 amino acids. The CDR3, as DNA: TGTGCCAGCAGCTTACGTAGCGGGGGGAAGTCCTACAATGAGCAGTTCTTC. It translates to CASSLRSGGKSYNEQFF.